Listed here is a single T cell receptor (beta chain). Its antigen remains unknown. This specimen comes from a study of T-cell memory formation after mild COVID-19. Overall study context: For the most part, TCR clusters were specific to one donor. Findings and limits, study-wide: Shrinking CD4+ clones were chiefly CM and EM; CD8+ ones were chiefly EMRA.

TCR alpha and TCR beta cDNA libraries carrying sample barcodes and UMIs were produced by 5'RACE using constant-segment primers. TCRdb used MiXCR to reprocess the 5' RACE reads, holding one entry per CDR3 protein. The sample consists of 50,000 or so distinct CDR3 sequences, roughly 26% of them appearing once. Germline CDR1 is MGHRA and CDR2 is YSYEKL. The V segment lost 4 bases and the J segment 5 bases; nucleotides outside the gene matches: 8. The CDR3 covers 16 residues. The material sequenced was PBMCs or a T cell subset sorted from them (not recorded which). The J gene is TRBJ2-5, the V gene TRBV4-1; 12 bases map to TRBD1. This TCR was sampled from a man in his late teens or twenties who had mild COVID-19 (a few samples of this study predate the infection). Cell type and time point are not known. The CDR3 DNA is TGCGCCAGCAGCCGGGGGACAGGGGGCATCCTGGAGACCCAGTACTTC. It specifies CASSRGTGGILETQYF.